The 28 T cell receptor beta chains reported below all come from one sample, sequenced in a study of blood T cell repertoires in COVID-19. Sequencing was performed with immunoSEQ multiplex PCR; in TCRdb, only in-frame clones are kept and a portion is missing. The data hold 200,000 to 250,000 clones, with more than 70% observed a single time. The sample was peripheral blood. The origin of the receptors is an elderly woman with acute or convalescent COVID-19.

The V gene is TRBV5-1, the J gene TRBJ1-1; 7 nucleotides agree with TRBD1. The CDR3 contains 14 residues. CDR1 is SGHRS, CDR2 YFSETQ, per germline. The ends lost 6 bases at V and 0 bases at J; junction bases unmatched: 5. CDR3 sequence reads: CASIPGQMNTEAFF. DNA of the CDR3: TGCGCCAGCATACCGGGACAGATGAACACTGAAGCTTTCTTT. The full variable domain, rest sourced from reference TRBV5-1 and TRBJ1-1, is KAGVTQTPRYLIKTRGQQVTLSCSPISGHRSVSWYQQTPGQGLQFLFEYFSETQRNKGNFPGRFSGRQFSNSRSEMNVSTLELGDSALYLCASIPGQMNTEAFFGQGTRLTVV.

The V gene is TRBV29-1, the J gene TRBJ1-5, with a weak D call TRBD1 (5 bases). The V gene's germline CDR1 is SQVTM and CDR2 ANQGSEA. This CDR3 region has 15 residues. V lost 4 bases and J lost 2, with 15 bases in between. Here the CDR3 DNA reads TGCAGCGTTGCGGTTTCAGGGTTTGGCAATCAGCCCCAGCATTTT. Its protein product is CSVAVSGFGNQPQHF.

On this clone itself: In the same sample, other DNA sequences code for this CDR3. The chain has TRBV7-9 and TRBJ2-2; 7 positions agree with TRBD2. Germline V gene data show CDR1 as SEHNR and CDR2 as FQNEAQ (reference sequence). CDR3 size: 16 residues. V lost 1 base, J lost 5 bases, and 7 bases stayed unmatched. CDR3 amino acids: CASSLVSSGGTGELFF. In nucleotides, the CDR3 is TGTGCCAGCAGCTTAGTGTCTAGCGGAGGAACCGGGGAGCTGTTTTTT.

The chain employs TRBV4-3 and TRBJ2-2; 7 bases line up with TRBD2. Per germline, CDR1 LGHNA and CDR2 YSLEER. The CDR3 contains 15 residues. J gave up 10 bases and V 0 bases, and 8 bases lay outside the gene matches. The CDR3 DNA reads as TGCGCCAGCAGCCAAGAGGTGGGGGGGATCGCGGAGCTGTTTTTT. This translates into CASSQEVGGIAELFF.

This clone was counted only a few times. The DNA of the CDR3 is TGTGCCAGCAGCGAGACAGGGGGCAATTCACCCCTCCACTTT. Its translation: CASSETGGNSPLHF. V usage is TRBV2 and J usage is TRBJ1-6; 10 nucleotides line up with TRBD1. This CDR3 has 14 residues. V gave up 6 bases and J gave up 7 bases; unmatched junction bases: 3. CDR1 SNHLY and CDR2 FYNNEI come from the germline V gene.

V gene TRBV30 combines with J gene TRBJ1-2; D is ambiguous. Germline lookup yields CDR1 GTSNPN and CDR2 SVGIG (reference sequence). Between the trimmed V and J ends, which lost 0 bases and 8 bases, there was a span of 13 bases. The CDR3 totals 13 residues. The CDR3 loop reads CAWSVIPRRGYTF. For the CDR3, the DNA is TGTGCCTGGAGTGTAATTCCCCGGAGAGGCTACACCTTC.

The chain links TRBV5-6 to TRBJ2-7, with TRBD1 matching 7 bases. The germline gives CDR1 SGHDT, CDR2 YYEEEE. Unmatched junction bases numbered 5, after V lost 4 bases and J lost 4 bases. The CDR3 loop spans 13 amino acids. CDR3 amino acids: CASSQTGVYEQYF. DNA of the CDR3: TGTGCCAGCAGCCAAACAGGGGTGTACGAGCAGTACTTC.

This sequence joins TRBV6-5 and TRBJ2-1, with 8 bases matching TRBD2. J lost 1 base, V lost 8 bases, and 7 bases had no gene match. The germline V gene has CDR1 MNHEY and CDR2 SVGAGI. The CDR3 contains 15 residues. The CDR3 nucleotides are TGTGCCAGCGGCCTGGGCGGGGGGTCCTACAATGAGCAGTTCTTC. Its protein product is CASGLGGGSYNEQFF.

This sequence joins TRBV11-3 and TRBJ2-3, with 9 bases lining up with TRBD1. Per the germline V gene, CDR1 is SGHNT and CDR2 is YENEEA. V gave up 5 bases and J gave up 3 bases; unmatched junction bases: 6. CDR3 length equals 15 residues. This CDR3 is CASSARQGGTDTQYF. The CDR3 nucleotides read TGTGCCAGCAGCGCCCGACAGGGGGGGACAGATACGCAGTATTTT.

The CDR3 region has the DNA TGTGCCAGCAGCTTCGACGGACAGGGGGCCTACTATGGCTACACCTTC. It encodes CASSFDGQGAYYGYTF. The chain employs TRBV7-9 and TRBJ1-2; 11 positions agree with TRBD1. Unmatched junction bases numbered 6, after V lost 3 bases and J lost 3 bases. The CDR3 sequence is 16 residues long. Germline loops: CDR1 SEHNR, CDR2 FQNEAQ (reference sequence).

The V gene is TRBV5-1, the J gene TRBJ1-3; D is perhaps TRBD1 (6 bases). The length of the CDR3 is 17 residues. V shed 1 base and J shed 0 bases, with 14 bases lying between them. Germline-derived CDR1 and CDR2 are SGHRS and YFSETQ. The CDR3 DNA follows: TGCGCCAGCAGCTTGCGGGAACAGGGATTCTCTGGAAACACCATATATTTT. This translates into CASSLREQGFSGNTIYF.

The count of this clone is one. This chain joins TRBV18 and TRBJ2-2; 7 bases match TRBD1. V lost 2 bases and J lost 3; bases outside the gene matches: 9. Germline assignment: CDR1 KGHSH and CDR2 LQKENI. The CDR3 sequence is 17 residues long. CDR3 sequence: CASSPSHRGIDTGELFF. CDR3 bases: TGTGCCAGCTCACCATCTCACAGGGGTATTGACACCGGGGAGCTGTTTTTT.

This clone was found a few times. The chain uses TRBV5-1 and TRBJ2-3, with 7 positions matching TRBD2. Germline loops: CDR1 SGHRS, CDR2 YFSETQ. The V and J ends lost 7 bases and 5 bases, in that order; junction bases with no gene match: 10. This CDR3 has 14 residues. The CDR3 here is CASSGTTWRDTQYF. The DNA of the CDR3 is TGCGCCAGCTCTGGGACTACCTGGCGAGATACGCAGTATTTT.

Note on this clone: Other DNA sequences from this sample encode an identical CDR3 as well. This chain uses TRBV4-3 with TRBJ1-5; 7 positions agree with TRBD1. The trim removed 1 base at V and 2 bases at J, leaving 2 bases unmatched. The CDR3 totals 15 residues. CDR1 and CDR2 from the germline V gene are LGHNA and YSLEER. CDR3 nucleotides: TGCGCCAGCAGCCAAGGTGACAGGGGCAATCAGCCCCAGCATTTT. As protein: CASSQGDRGNQPQHF.

The V call is TRBV12-3 or TRBV12-4, the J call TRBJ1-5; tentatively, D is TRBD1 (6 bases). The germline V and J ends were trimmed by 6 bases and 7 bases, with 13 bases remaining between them. This CDR3 contains 13 residues. CDR3 sequence reads: CASRVGQIQPQHF. In nucleotides, the CDR3 is TGTGCCAGCAGGGTTGGACAGATCCAGCCCCAGCATTTT.

This clone was seen only a few times. Distinct nucleotide sequences in the sample also encode this CDR3. This chain connects TRBV12-3 or TRBV12-4 to TRBJ1-2; D unclear. V lost 1 base, J lost 1 base, and 4 bases lay in between. The CDR3 loop spans 13 amino acids. CDR3 sequence: CASSLDSNYGYTF. In DNA form, the CDR3 reads TGTGCCAGCAGTTTAGACAGTAACTATGGCTACACCTTC.

Note on this clone: The sample has other DNA sequences that encode this CDR3 too. V usage is TRBV5-4 and J usage is TRBJ2-2; 8 nucleotides align to TRBD2. CDR1 is SGHNT, CDR2 YYREEE, per germline (reference sequence). The CDR3 loop spans 15 amino acids. V gave up 4 bases and J gave up 6 bases; unmatched junction bases: 8. CDR3 sequence (DNA): TGTGCCAGCAGCCCCGGGACTAGTGGGCCCGGGGAGCTGTTTTTT. Amino acids: CASSPGTSGPGELFF.

The chain combines TRBV15 with TRBJ2-5, with 8 bases that match TRBD2. This CDR3 comprises 14 residues. V trimming: 3 bases; J trimming: 4 bases; junction bases outside the gene matches: 4. Germline CDR1 is LNHNV and CDR2 is YYDKDF (reference sequence). The CDR3 sequence: CATSSGGAGETQYF. CDR3 in DNA: TGTGCCACCAGCAGCGGGGGGGCCGGAGAGACCCAGTACTTC.

This chain connects TRBV5-6 to TRBJ2-2; possible D gene TRBD2, 5 bases. The CDR3 sequence is 14 residues long. The germline CDR1 and CDR2 sequences are SGHDT and YYEEEE. Trimming took 1 base from V and 4 from J, leaving 8 bases between them. Here the CDR3 DNA reads TGTGCCAGCAGCTTGCTAAGCGGCACCGGGGAGCTGTTTTTT. Its protein is CASSLLSGTGELFF.

The rearrangement uses TRBV4-1 and TRBJ1-2; 9 nucleotides match TRBD1. V was pared by 4 bases and J by 7 bases, with 10 bases of the junction left unmatched. Per germline, CDR1 MGHRA and CDR2 YSYEKL. The CDR3 contains 15 residues. In DNA, the CDR3 is TGCGCCAGCAGCCTCAGCCGGACAGGGGTTGCTGGCTACACCTTC. Protein sequence: CASSLSRTGVAGYTF.

This chain uses TRBV25-1 with TRBJ2-1; 7 positions match TRBD2. The CDR3 runs 14 residues. V dropped 6 bases and J dropped 5; count of bases not matched to a gene: 7. Germline CDR1 is MGHDK and CDR2 is SYGVNS. Written as DNA, the CDR3 is TGTGCCAGCAGCCTCCGGGAGGTGGACAATGAGCAGTTCTTC. Its protein product is CASSLREVDNEQFF.

The rearrangement links TRBV29-1 to TRBJ1-1; tentative D call: TRBD1 (6 bases). This CDR3 spans 14 amino acids. Germline V gene sequence: CDR1 SQVTM, CDR2 ANQGSEA. V dropped 6 bases and J dropped 11 bases, with 25 bases sitting between them. The CDR3 coding sequence is TGCAGCGTCGCAGGTCGGGGGGGCAGGGCAAAGGCTTTCTTT. Translating gives CSVAGRGGRAKAFF.

This rearrangement joins TRBV28 to TRBJ2-7; a possible D gene is TRBD1 (6 bases). CDR3 length: 13 amino acids. V was trimmed by 3 bases and J by 5 bases, leaving 11 bases between them. Germline loops: CDR1 MDHEN, CDR2 SYDVKM. CDR3 coding DNA: TGTGCCAGCAGTTTTAACAGGGACAACGAGCAGTACTTC. Its protein product is CASSFNRDNEQYF.

The chain has TRBV4-1 and TRBJ1-2; D not resolved. The length of the CDR3 is 13 residues. The germline gives CDR1 MGHRA, CDR2 YSYEKL. V lost 4 bases and J 7 bases, leaving 13 bases between the germline ends. CDR3 bases: TGCGCCAGCAGCCTCATACCCGGAGTTGGCTACACCTTC. Its translation is CASSLIPGVGYTF.

J is TRBJ1-2 and V is TRBV12-3 or TRBV12-4; D call uncertain. The CDR3 has 13 residues. Trimming took off 7 bases at V and 3 bases at J, with 12 bases between the two ends. Here the CDR3 reads CASTLLGDYGYTF. CDR3 DNA sequence: TGTGCCAGCACCCTCCTGGGAGACTATGGCTACACCTTC.

This clone was seen only a few times. Other DNA sequences in the same sample also yield this CDR3. The chain carries TRBV18 and TRBJ1-1; 8 bases agree with TRBD1. The germline V gene has CDR1 KGHSH and CDR2 LQKENI. V lost 6 bases to trimming and J lost 1 base; unmatched junction nucleotides: 4. The CDR3 spans 14 residues. The CDR3 coding sequence is TGTGCCAGCTCGCCAGGACAGGGGAACACTGAAGCTTTCTTT. It encodes CASSPGQGNTEAFF.

This sequence joins TRBV12-3 or TRBV12-4 and TRBJ1-2; D is unresolved. The CDR3 is made up of 13 amino acids. Trimming left V 0 bases short and J 8 bases short, with 10 bases between. CDR3 coding DNA: TGTGCCAGCAGTTTAGCTCAGGCCGACGGCTACACCTTC. Translation: CASSLAQADGYTF.

As regards this clone: This may arise from a read error, as a much more abundant clone is one base away. V gene TRBV7-9 combines with J gene TRBJ1-1; a possible D gene is TRBD1 (5 bases). This CDR3 region has 13 residues. Germline V CDR1 and CDR2: SEHNR, FQNEAQ (reference sequence). Trimming removed 3 bases from V and 1 base from J, with 6 bases in between. In DNA form, the CDR3 reads TGTGCCAGCAGCTTTCAGGGGAACACTGAAGCTTTCTTT. Translating gives CASSFQGNTEAFF.